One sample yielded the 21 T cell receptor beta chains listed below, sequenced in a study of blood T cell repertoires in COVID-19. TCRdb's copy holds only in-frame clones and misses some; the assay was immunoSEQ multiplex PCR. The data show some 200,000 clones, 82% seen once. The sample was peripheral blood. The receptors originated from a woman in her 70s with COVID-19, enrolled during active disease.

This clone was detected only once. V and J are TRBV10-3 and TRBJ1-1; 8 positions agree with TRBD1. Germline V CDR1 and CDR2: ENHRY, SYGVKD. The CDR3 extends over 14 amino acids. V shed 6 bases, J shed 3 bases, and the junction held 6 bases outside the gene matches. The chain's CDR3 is CAISRQGKDTEAFF. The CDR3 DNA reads TGTGCCATCAGCCGACAGGGGAAGGACACTGAAGCTTTCTTT.

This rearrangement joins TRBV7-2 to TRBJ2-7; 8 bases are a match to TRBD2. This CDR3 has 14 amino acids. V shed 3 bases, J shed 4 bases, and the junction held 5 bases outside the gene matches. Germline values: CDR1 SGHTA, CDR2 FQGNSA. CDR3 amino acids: CASSFGPSGYEQYF. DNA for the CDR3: TGTGCCAGCAGCTTCGGTCCTAGCGGGTACGAGCAGTACTTC.

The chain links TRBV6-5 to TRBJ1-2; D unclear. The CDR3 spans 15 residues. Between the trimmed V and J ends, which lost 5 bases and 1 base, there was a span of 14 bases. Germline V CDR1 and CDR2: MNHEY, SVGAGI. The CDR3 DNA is TGTGCCAGCAGTCTCCGAGGTAGCCTTAACTATGGCTACACCTTC. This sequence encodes CASSLRGSLNYGYTF.

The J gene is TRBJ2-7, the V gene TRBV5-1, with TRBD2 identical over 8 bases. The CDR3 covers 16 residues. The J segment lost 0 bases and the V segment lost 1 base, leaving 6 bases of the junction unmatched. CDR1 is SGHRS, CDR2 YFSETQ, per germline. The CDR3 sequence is CASSLTSSGGSYEQYF. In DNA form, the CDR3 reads TGCGCCAGCAGCTTGACTTCCAGCGGGGGCTCCTACGAGCAGTACTTC.

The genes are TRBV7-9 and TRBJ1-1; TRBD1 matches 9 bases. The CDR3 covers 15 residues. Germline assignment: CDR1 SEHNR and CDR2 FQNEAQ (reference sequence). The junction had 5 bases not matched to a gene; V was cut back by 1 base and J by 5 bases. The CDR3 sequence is CASSLGDRAGTEAFF. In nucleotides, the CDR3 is TGTGCCAGCAGCTTAGGGGACAGGGCTGGGACTGAAGCTTTCTTT.

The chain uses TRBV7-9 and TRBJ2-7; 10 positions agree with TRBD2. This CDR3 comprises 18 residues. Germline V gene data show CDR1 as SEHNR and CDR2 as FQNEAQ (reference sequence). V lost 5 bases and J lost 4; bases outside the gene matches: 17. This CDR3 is CASSGTGGLARLEYEQYF. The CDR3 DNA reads TGTGCCAGCAGCGGAACAGGGGGACTAGCGAGATTAGAGTACGAGCAGTACTTC.

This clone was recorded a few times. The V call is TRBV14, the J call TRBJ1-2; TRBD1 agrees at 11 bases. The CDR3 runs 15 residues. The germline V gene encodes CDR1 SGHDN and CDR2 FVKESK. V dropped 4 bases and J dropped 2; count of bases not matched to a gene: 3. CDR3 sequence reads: CASSRTGGANYGYTF. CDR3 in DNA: TGTGCCAGCAGCCGGACAGGGGGCGCGAACTATGGCTACACCTTC.

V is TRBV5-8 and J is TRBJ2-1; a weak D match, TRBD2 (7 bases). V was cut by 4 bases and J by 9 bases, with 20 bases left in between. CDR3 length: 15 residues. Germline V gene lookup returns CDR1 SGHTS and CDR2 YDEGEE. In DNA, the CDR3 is TGTGCCAGCAGCCGGGGGGCCGGGTTGGTTAGTGAGCAGTTCTTC. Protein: CASSRGAGLVSEQFF.

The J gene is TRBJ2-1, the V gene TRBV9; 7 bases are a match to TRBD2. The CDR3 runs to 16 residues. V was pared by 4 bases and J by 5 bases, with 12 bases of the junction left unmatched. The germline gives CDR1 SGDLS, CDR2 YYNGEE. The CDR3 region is CASSPLAGTTNNEQFF. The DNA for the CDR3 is TGTGCCAGCAGCCCCCTAGCCGGGACTACCAACAATGAGCAGTTCTTC.

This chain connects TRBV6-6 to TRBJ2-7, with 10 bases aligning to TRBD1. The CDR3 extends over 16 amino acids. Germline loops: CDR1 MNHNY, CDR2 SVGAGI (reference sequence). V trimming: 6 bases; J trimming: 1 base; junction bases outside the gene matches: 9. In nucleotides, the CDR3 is TGTGCCAGCAGCCACCCGGACAGGGGGGCGTCCTACGAGCAGTACTTC. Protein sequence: CASSHPDRGASYEQYF.

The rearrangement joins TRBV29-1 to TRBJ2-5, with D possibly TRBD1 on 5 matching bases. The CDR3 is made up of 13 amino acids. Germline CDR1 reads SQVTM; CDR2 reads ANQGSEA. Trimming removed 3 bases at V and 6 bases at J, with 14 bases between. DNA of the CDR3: TGCAGCGTTGAGTGGGTAGGGGTACAGACCCAGTACTTC. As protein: CSVEWVGVQTQYF.

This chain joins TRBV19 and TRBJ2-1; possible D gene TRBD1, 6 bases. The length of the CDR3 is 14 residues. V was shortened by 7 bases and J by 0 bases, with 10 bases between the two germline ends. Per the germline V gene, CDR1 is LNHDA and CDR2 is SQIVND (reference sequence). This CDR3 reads CASTGVSSYNEQFF. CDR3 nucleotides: TGTGCCAGTACAGGGGTGAGCTCCTACAATGAGCAGTTCTTC.

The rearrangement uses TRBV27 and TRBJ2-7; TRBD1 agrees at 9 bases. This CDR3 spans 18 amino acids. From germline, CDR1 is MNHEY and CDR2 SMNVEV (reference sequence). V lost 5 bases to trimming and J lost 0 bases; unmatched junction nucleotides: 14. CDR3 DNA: TGTGCCAGCAGTCTAAGACGACCGGGACAGGGAAGCTCCTACGAGCAGTACTTC. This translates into CASSLRRPGQGSSYEQYF.

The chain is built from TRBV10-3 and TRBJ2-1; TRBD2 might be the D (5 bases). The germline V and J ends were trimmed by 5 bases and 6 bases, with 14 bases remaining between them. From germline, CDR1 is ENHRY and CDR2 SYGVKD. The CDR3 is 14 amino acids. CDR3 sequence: CAISMGDSRNEQFF. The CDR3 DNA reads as TGTGCCATCAGTATGGGAGACTCCCGCAATGAGCAGTTCTTC.

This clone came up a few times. In nucleotides, the CDR3 is TGTGCCAGCAGCGACAGGGAGTTGAGGGCTTTCTTT. It yields the protein CASSDRELRAFF. The chain has TRBV6-5 and TRBJ1-1; 7 bases fit TRBD1. Germline values: CDR1 MNHEY, CDR2 SVGAGI. J gave up 11 bases and V 6 bases, and 9 bases lay outside the gene matches. CDR3 length equals 12 residues.

CDR3 amino acids: CASSAEEGTNSNQPQHF. CDR3 DNA sequence: TGTGCCAGCAGCGCCGAGGAGGGTACTAATAGCAATCAGCCCCAGCATTTT. The J gene is TRBJ1-5, the V gene TRBV14; D unclear. The CDR3 sequence is 17 residues long. The germline CDR1 and CDR2 sequences are SGHDN and FVKESK. The V end lost 5 bases, the J end lost 0 bases, and 17 bases lay between the germline ends. The whole variable domain, filled in from reference TRBV14 and TRBJ1-5, reads EAGVTQFPSHSVIEKGQTVTLRCDPISGHDNLYWYRRVMGKEIKFLLHFVKESKQDESGMPNNRFLAERTGGTYSTLKVQPAELEDSGVYFCASSAEEGTNSNQPQHFGDGTRLSIL.

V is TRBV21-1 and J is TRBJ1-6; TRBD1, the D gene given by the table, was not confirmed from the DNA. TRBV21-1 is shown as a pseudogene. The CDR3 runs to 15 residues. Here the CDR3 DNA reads TGTGCCAGCAGCAACTTACAGGGGGAAGATTCACCCCTCCACTTT. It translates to CASSNLQGEDSPLHF.

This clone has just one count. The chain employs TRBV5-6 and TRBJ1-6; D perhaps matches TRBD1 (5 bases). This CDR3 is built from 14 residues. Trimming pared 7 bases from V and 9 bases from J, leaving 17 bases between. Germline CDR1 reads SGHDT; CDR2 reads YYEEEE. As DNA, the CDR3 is TGTGCCAGCTCCCGGGACGCCGGGGGTTCACCCCTCCACTTT. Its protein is CASSRDAGGSPLHF.

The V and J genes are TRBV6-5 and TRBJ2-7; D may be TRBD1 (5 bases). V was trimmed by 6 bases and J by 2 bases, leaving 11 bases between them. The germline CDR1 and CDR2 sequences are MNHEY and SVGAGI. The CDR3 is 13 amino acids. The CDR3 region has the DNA TGTGCCAGCAGGACAGCTTTTACCTACGAGCAGTACTTC. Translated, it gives CASRTAFTYEQYF.

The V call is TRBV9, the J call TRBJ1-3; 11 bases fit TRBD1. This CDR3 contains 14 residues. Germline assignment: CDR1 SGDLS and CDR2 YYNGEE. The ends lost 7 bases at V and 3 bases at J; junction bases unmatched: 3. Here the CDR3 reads CASGQGAFGNTIYF. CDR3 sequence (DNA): TGTGCCAGCGGACAGGGGGCGTTTGGAAACACCATATATTTT. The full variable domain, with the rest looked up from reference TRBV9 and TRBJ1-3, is DSGVTQTPKHLITATGQRVTLRCSPRSGDLSVYWYQQSLDQGLQFLIQYYNGEERAKGNILERFSAQQFPDLHSELNLSSLELGDSALYFCASGQGAFGNTIYFGEGSWLTVV.

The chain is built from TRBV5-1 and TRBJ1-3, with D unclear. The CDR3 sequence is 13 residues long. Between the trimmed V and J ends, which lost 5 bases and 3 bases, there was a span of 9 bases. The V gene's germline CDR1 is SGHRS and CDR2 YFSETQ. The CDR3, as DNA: TGCGCCAGCAGGGAAGGGAGTGGAAACACCATATATTTT. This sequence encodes CASREGSGNTIYF. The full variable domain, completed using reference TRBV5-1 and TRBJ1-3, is KAGVTQTPRYLIKTRGQQVTLSCSPISGHRSVSWYQQTPGQGLQFLFEYFSETQRNKGNFPGRFSGRQFSNSRSEMNVSTLELGDSALYLCASREGSGNTIYFGEGSWLTVV.